The 9 T cell receptor beta chains in this list originate from one sample, sequenced in a study of blood T cells in healthy people across ages. Primed by a sample-barcoded 5' primer and a J-beta primer mix, a second PCR proceeded for roughly 7 to 11 cycles. MiXCR, applied by TCRdb to the 5' RACE reads, yields one record per CDR3 protein. The data contain some 710,000 distinct CDR3 sequences, 46% of them singletons. Sequencing was done on a sample of blood. The receptors derive from a man older than 75 in good health.

This clonotype was observed a few times. V gene TRBV7-2 combines with J gene TRBJ2-2, with TRBD2 identical over 13 bases. Germline V gene lookup returns CDR1 SGHTA and CDR2 FQGNSA. V was pared by 3 bases and J by 3 bases, with 10 bases of the junction left unmatched. The CDR3 sequence is 19 residues long. The CDR3: CASSLAPTSGRADTGELFF. In DNA form, the CDR3 reads TGTGCCAGCAGCTTGGCCCCTACTAGCGGGAGGGCGGACACCGGGGAGCTGTTTTTT.

This clonotype has only a few counts. The chain links TRBV7-2 to TRBJ2-7; 10 bases align to TRBD1. V dropped 1 base and J dropped 3; count of bases not matched to a gene: 3. CDR1 is SGHTA, CDR2 FQGNSA, per germline. This CDR3 has 15 amino acids. The CDR3 sequence is CASSLGQGANYEQYF. CDR3 in DNA: TGTGCCAGCAGCTTAGGACAGGGGGCGAACTACGAGCAGTACTTC.

This clonotype was recorded once. The chain uses TRBV12-5 and TRBJ2-1, with 9 bases that match TRBD1. CDR1 and CDR2 from the germline V gene are LGHNT and FRNRAP. V was pared by 5 bases and J by 4 bases, with 3 bases of the junction left unmatched. This CDR3 contains 14 residues. The CDR3: CASGGTGWYNEQFF. For the CDR3, the DNA is TGTGCTAGTGGTGGGACAGGGTGGTACAATGAGCAGTTCTTC.

This clonotype appeared a few times. The chain is built from TRBV6-5 and TRBJ2-6; possible D gene TRBD2, 5 bases. Germline values: CDR1 MNHEY, CDR2 SVGAGI. The CDR3 is 14 residues long. V shed 8 bases and J shed 7 bases, with 15 bases lying between them. The CDR3 here is CASALTGSANVLTF. The CDR3 region has the DNA TGTGCCAGCGCCTTAACGGGGAGCGCCAACGTCCTGACTTTC.

The table lists this clonotype with a few counts. The gene calls are TRBV20-1 and TRBJ2-1, with 14 positions matching TRBD2. This CDR3 contains 16 residues. Germline loops: CDR1 DFQATT, CDR2 SNEGSKA (reference sequence). J gave up 6 bases and V 5 bases, and 9 bases lay outside the gene matches. The CDR3 spells CSAAGLAGDEGNEQFF. CDR3 sequence (DNA): TGCAGTGCTGCGGGACTAGCGGGAGACGAAGGCAATGAGCAGTTCTTC.

The chain is built from TRBV20-1 and TRBJ1-6; D gene uncertain. This CDR3 is built from 13 residues. V lost 5 bases and J 7 bases, leaving 12 bases between the germline ends. CDR1 and CDR2 (germline): DFQATT, SNEGSKA (reference sequence). DNA of the CDR3: TGCAGTGCTCCGGAACCGGGCAATTCACCCCTCCACTTT. This codes for CSAPEPGNSPLHF.

This sequence joins TRBV21-1 and TRBJ2-3; the table gives TRBD1 as D, unverified against the DNA. TRBV21-1 is labeled a pseudogene. CDR3 size: 15 residues. Written as DNA, the CDR3 is TGTGCCAGCACCCCGGTTAAGGGGGCAAGAGATACGCAGTATTTT. This sequence encodes CASTPVKGARDTQYF.

This clonotype was seen more than once but under ten times. V gene TRBV15 combines with J gene TRBJ2-5; maybe TRBD2 (6 bases). Trimming cost V 5 bases and J 4 bases, with 20 bases left between them. The CDR3 is 16 residues long. Per germline, CDR1 LNHNV and CDR2 YYDKDF (reference sequence). The CDR3 reads CATSSSQTSGGETQYF. In nucleotides, the CDR3 is TGTGCCACCAGCTCGTCACAGACTAGTGGCGGAGAGACCCAGTACTTC. Full variable domain (outside the CDR3, taken from reference TRBV15 and TRBJ2-5): DAMVIQNPRYQVTQFGKPVTLSCSQTLNHNVMYWYQQKSSQAPKLLFHYYDKDFNNEADTPDNFQSRRPNTSFCFLDIRSPGLGDTAMYLCATSSSQTSGGETQYFGPGTRLLVL.

This clonotype was detected a few times. The J gene is TRBJ2-5, the V gene TRBV5-1; TRBD1 agrees at 7 bases. V gave up 1 base and J gave up 3 bases; unmatched junction bases: 3. The length of the CDR3 is 14 residues. The germline V gene encodes CDR1 SGHRS and CDR2 YFSETQ. The CDR3 DNA reads as TGCGCCAGCAGCTTGAACAGGGGCGAAGAGACCCAGTACTTC. It codes for CASSLNRGEETQYF.